The 30 T cell receptor beta chains below were found in one sample sequenced in a study of T cells after yellow fever vaccination. A single record per CDR3 protein comes from TCRdb applying MiXCR to the 5' RACE reads. The sample contains under 550,000 distinct CDR3 sequences, around a fifth of which appear only once. Sample: PBMCs, taken roughly 20 days after the first yellow fever vaccination. The receptors were gathered from a young man who received the YFV17D yellow fever vaccine.

In this sample, this clonotype turned up a few times. This chain connects TRBV5-4 to TRBJ2-1; D gene unclear. The CDR3 has 14 amino acids. V lost 2 bases and J lost 1, with 7 bases in between. The germline gives CDR1 SGHNT, CDR2 YYREEE (reference sequence). For the CDR3, the DNA is TGTGCCAGCAGCTTCCAGCGATCCTACAATGAGCAGTTCTTC. As protein: CASSFQRSYNEQFF.

This clonotype has a handful of counts. V usage is TRBV12-3 or TRBV12-4 and J usage is TRBJ2-1; 10 bases are shared with TRBD1. The CDR3 sequence is 15 residues long. The junction had 4 bases not matched to a gene; V was cut back by 0 bases and J by 8 bases. The CDR3 here is CASSLAGQGSDEQFF. The CDR3 DNA sequence: TGTGCCAGCAGTTTAGCGGGACAGGGGAGCGATGAGCAGTTCTTC.

This clonotype was seen more than once but under ten times. This chain connects TRBV5-1 to TRBJ2-5; D may be TRBD1 or TRBD2 (6 bases each). The length of the CDR3 is 16 residues. Germline CDR1 reads SGHRS; CDR2 reads YFSETQ. V was shortened by 0 bases and J by 4 bases, with 16 bases between the two germline ends. The CDR3 here is CASSLGTTGTGETQYF. The CDR3 bases are TGCGCCAGCAGCTTGGGGACTACAGGGACCGGAGAGACCCAGTACTTC.

This clonotype was observed once. V usage is TRBV7-3 and J usage is TRBJ2-3, with 8 bases matching TRBD2. CDR1 is SGHTA and CDR2 is FQGTGA in the germline V gene. This CDR3 is 12 amino acids long. With V trimmed by 4 bases and J by 10 bases, 4 bases remained unmatched. DNA of the CDR3: TGTGCCAGCAGCTATAGCGGGGATGCGCAGTATTTT. This encodes CASSYSGDAQYF.

This rearrangement joins TRBV30 to TRBJ2-3; D uncertain. The CDR3 totals 13 residues. Trimming shortened V by 4 bases and J by 1 base, and 9 bases separated the two germline ends. Germline V lookup: CDR1 GTSNPN, CDR2 SVGIG (reference sequence). DNA for the CDR3: TGTGCCTGGAATAGACCGGGCACAGATACGCAGTATTTT. Translation: CAWNRPGTDTQYF. The variable domain in full, with the rest retrieved from reference TRBV30 and TRBJ2-3, is SQTIHQWPATLVQPVGSPLSLECTVEGTSNPNLYWYRQAAGRGLQLLFYSVGIGQISSEVPQNLSASRPQDRQFILSSKKLLLSDSGFYLCAWNRPGTDTQYFGPGTRLTVL.

V and J are TRBV5-1 and TRBJ2-3, with 10 bases that match TRBD1. CDR1 and CDR2 (germline): SGHRS, YFSETQ. This CDR3 is built from 16 residues. V trimming: 2 bases; J trimming: 7 bases; junction bases outside the gene matches: 10. The chain's CDR3 is CASSFGQGEGTNTQYF. The CDR3 DNA is TGCGCCAGCAGCTTCGGACAGGGGGAGGGTACGAATACGCAGTATTTT.

The V gene is TRBV30, the J gene TRBJ2-1; D ambiguous. Germline V gene sequence: CDR1 GTSNPN, CDR2 SVGIG (reference sequence). Trimming removed 1 base from V and 2 bases from J, with 0 bases in between. The CDR3 extends over 11 amino acids. The CDR3 loop is CAWSAYNEQFF. The DNA of the CDR3 is TGTGCCTGGAGTGCCTACAATGAGCAGTTCTTC.

The chain carries TRBV29-1 and TRBJ1-1, with D maybe TRBD1 (5 bases). Between the trimmed V and J ends, which lost 4 bases and 4 bases, there was a span of 13 bases. Per germline, CDR1 SQVTM and CDR2 ANQGSEA. The length of the CDR3 is 13 residues. CDR3 sequence: CSVVGQGGTEAFF. The CDR3 coding sequence is TGCAGCGTTGTGGGGCAGGGTGGCACTGAAGCTTTCTTT.

This clonotype came up a few times. DNA for the CDR3: TGTGCCATCAGTGAATTGAGGGGGGGCCCTCTCAATGAGCAGTTCTTC. Translated: CAISELRGGPLNEQFF. The V gene is TRBV10-3, the J gene TRBJ2-1, with a weak D call TRBD2 (7 bases). The CDR3 has 16 amino acids. V was cut by 3 bases and J by 6 bases, with 18 bases left in between. Germline V gives CDR1 ENHRY, CDR2 SYGVKD.

This clonotype has only a few counts. The V and J genes are TRBV28 and TRBJ2-3, with D possibly TRBD1 on 6 matching bases. Germline V CDR1 and CDR2: MDHEN, SYDVKM. The germline V and J ends were trimmed by 5 bases and 2 bases, with 20 bases remaining between them. The CDR3 extends over 17 amino acids. CDR3 amino acids: CASSQIDPRTVTDTQYF. CDR3 DNA: TGTGCCAGCAGTCAAATAGACCCGCGGACAGTCACAGATACGCAGTATTTT.

The CDR3 DNA sequence: TGTGCCAGCGGGGCCGACGGAGACTATGGCTACACCTTC. This translates into CASGADGDYGYTF. The chain uses TRBV2 and TRBJ1-2, with TRBD1 as a possible D gene (5 bases). Germline V gene sequence: CDR1 SNHLY, CDR2 FYNNEI. Between the trimmed V and J ends, which lost 8 bases and 3 bases, there was a span of 13 bases. The CDR3 length is 13 residues. Full variable domain (missing parts from reference TRBV2 and TRBJ1-2): EPEVTQTPSHQVTQMGQEVILRCVPISNHLYFYWYRQILGQKVEFLVSFYNNEISEKSEIFDDQFSVERPDGSNFTLKIRSTKLEDSAMYFCASGADGDYGYTFGSGTRLTVV.

This clonotype was seen a few times. J is TRBJ2-5 and V is TRBV4-2, with a possible D match to TRBD1 (6 bases). With 4 bases removed from V and 5 bases from J, the gap between germline ends came to 20 bases. The CDR3 totals 16 residues. Germline V gene sequence: CDR1 LGHNA, CDR2 YNFKEQ. The CDR3 DNA reads as TGTGCCAGCAGCCCAGGAGAAACAGGGCTGGTGGAGACCCAGTACTTC. Protein product: CASSPGETGLVETQYF.

J is TRBJ2-4 and V is TRBV6-2 or TRBV6-3; TRBD1 agrees at 7 bases. The germline gives CDR1 MNHEY, CDR2 SVGEGT. This CDR3 is 15 amino acids long. With V trimmed by 6 bases and J by 0 bases, 5 bases remained unmatched. DNA of the CDR3: TGTGCCAGCAGCCGAACAGGGGTAGCCAAAAACATTCAGTACTTC. Protein sequence: CASSRTGVAKNIQYF.

The sample holds a few counts of this clonotype. The J gene is TRBJ1-2, the V gene TRBV20-1; unclear D gene. The CDR3 consists of 12 residues. V lost 3 bases to trimming and J lost 4 bases, with 9 bases between them. CDR1 is DFQATT and CDR2 is SNEGSKA in the germline V gene (reference sequence). The CDR3 nucleotides are TGCAGTGCTAGGGTTCTTGGCTATGGCTACACCTTC. Translated: CSARVLGYGYTF.

The chain links TRBV5-1 to TRBJ2-1, with 9 nucleotides matching TRBD2. V was pared by 2 bases and J by 15 bases, with 12 bases of the junction left unmatched. CDR3 length: 14 residues. Germline V gives CDR1 SGHRS, CDR2 YFSETQ. CDR3 nucleotides: TGCGCCAGCAGCTTCGAGCGGGGGGCGGCGGCGGCGTTCTTC. Its protein product is CASSFERGAAAAFF.

The chain employs TRBV5-1 and TRBJ2-3; a possible D gene is TRBD2 (6 bases). CDR3 length equals 14 residues. V was shortened by 0 bases and J by 7 bases, with 12 bases between the two germline ends. Germline CDR1 is SGHRS and CDR2 is YFSETQ. The CDR3 region has the DNA TGCGCCAGCAGCTTGGCCGGGGGTTTGAATACGCAGTATTTT. It is translated as CASSLAGGLNTQYF.

The chain recombines TRBV7-3 with TRBJ2-2; D is perhaps TRBD1 (6 bases). Germline-derived CDR1 and CDR2 are SGHTA and FQGTGA. This CDR3 has 16 residues. Trimming removed 4 bases from V and 6 bases from J, with 18 bases in between. In DNA, the CDR3 is TGTGCCAGCAGCTCCCAGACAGGCCTTAAGGCCGGGGAGCTGTTTTTT. Translating gives CASSSQTGLKAGELFF.

This chain connects TRBV30 to TRBJ2-7; D is unclear. V was pared by 2 bases and J by 3 bases, with 8 bases between. Germline V gene lookup returns CDR1 GTSNPN and CDR2 SVGIG (reference sequence). CDR3 length equals 12 residues. The CDR3 here is CAWSTGFYEQYF. DNA for the CDR3: TGTGCCTGGAGTACCGGGTTCTACGAGCAGTACTTC.

The chain joins TRBV9 to TRBJ1-2, with D unresolved. This CDR3 is 13 amino acids long. CDR1 SGDLS and CDR2 YYNGEE come from the germline V gene. V was cut by 0 bases and J by 7 bases, with 10 bases left in between. The CDR3 reads CASSVDRGTGYTF. CDR3 sequence (DNA): TGTGCCAGCAGCGTAGACCGGGGAACTGGCTACACCTTC.

This sequence joins TRBV7-2 and TRBJ2-3; D may be TRBD1 or TRBD2 (5 bases each). V was cut by 4 bases and J by 10 bases, with 12 bases left in between. This CDR3 has 12 amino acids. The germline CDR1 and CDR2 sequences are SGHTA and FQGNSA. The CDR3, as DNA: TGTGCCAGCAGCTCAGATCAGGGACCGCAGTATTTT. Encoded protein: CASSSDQGPQYF.

V and J are TRBV14 and TRBJ2-2; 7 bases align to TRBD2. The junction had 10 bases not matched to a gene; V was cut back by 4 bases and J by 5 bases. The germline CDR1 and CDR2 sequences are SGHDN and FVKESK. The CDR3 extends over 16 amino acids. CDR3 sequence (DNA): TGTGCCAGCAGCCGGAGACCGGGGGGAGTAACCGGGGAGCTGTTTTTT. Its protein product is CASSRRPGGVTGELFF.

This clonotype occurred a few times. The chain couples TRBV7-9 to TRBJ2-1, with D uncertain. The germline gives CDR1 SEHNR, CDR2 FQNEAQ (reference sequence). The CDR3 spans 13 residues. V lost 0 bases and J 5 bases, leaving 5 bases between the germline ends. The DNA for the CDR3 is TGTGCCAGCAGCTTAGCCGCCCACAATGAGCAGTTCTTC. Encoded protein: CASSLAAHNEQFF.

This chain links TRBV7-6 with TRBJ2-7; 8 nucleotides agree with TRBD1. CDR3 size: 14 residues. V dropped 5 bases and J dropped 2; count of bases not matched to a gene: 5. CDR1 and CDR2 from the germline V gene are SGHVS and FNYEAQ. CDR3 sequence (DNA): TGTGCCAGCAGCATCCAGGGGGCGGCCTACGAGCAGTACTTC. It specifies CASSIQGAAYEQYF.

The chain recombines TRBV7-8 with TRBJ2-3; 7 positions agree with TRBD2. This CDR3 has 15 amino acids. CDR1 is SGHVS and CDR2 is FQNEAQ in the germline V gene. V lost 5 bases and J lost 4; bases outside the gene matches: 9. As DNA, the CDR3 is TGTGCCAGCAGCGACCCGGCGGGGGTTGCAGATACGCAGTATTTT. It translates to CASSDPAGVADTQYF. Combining the CDR3 with reference TRBV7-8 and TRBJ2-3 gives the whole variable domain GAGVSQSPRYKVAKRGQDVALRCDPISGHVSLFWYQQALGQGPEFLTYFQNEAQLDKSGLPSDRFFAERPEGSVSTLKIQRTQQEDSAVYLCASSDPAGVADTQYFGPGTRLTVL.

This clonotype has at least ten counts. The rearrangement joins TRBV19 to TRBJ2-7; the match to TRBD1 covers 8 bases. The CDR3 consists of 13 residues. Germline CDR1 and CDR2: LNHDA and SQIVND (reference sequence). V shed 5 bases, J shed 2 bases, and the junction held 2 bases outside the gene matches. CDR3 nucleotide sequence: TGTGCCAGTAGTGCGGGACAGGCCTACGAGCAGTACTTC. Encoded protein: CASSAGQAYEQYF. Full variable domain (outside the CDR3, taken from reference TRBV19 and TRBJ2-7): DGGITQSPKYLFRKEGQNVTLSCEQNLNHDAMYWYRQDPGQGLRLIYYSQIVNDFQKGDIAEGYSVSREKKESFPLTVTSAQKNPTAFYLCASSAGQAYEQYFGPGTRLTVT.

This clonotype was observed a few times. The chain is built from TRBV7-2 and TRBJ1-6; D is possibly TRBD1 (6 bases). This CDR3 has 14 amino acids. CDR1 is SGHTA and CDR2 is FQGNSA in the germline V gene. V was trimmed by 4 bases and J by 10 bases, leaving 14 bases between them. As DNA, the CDR3 is TGTGCCAGCAGCTCGGGGGCCCCTAGGTCACCCCTCCACTTT. Amino acids: CASSSGAPRSPLHF.

This clonotype was counted between two and nine times. V usage is TRBV12-3 or TRBV12-4 and J usage is TRBJ1-2, with 12 bases identical to TRBD1. This CDR3 is built from 16 residues. Trimming took 4 bases from V and 4 from J; bases not matched to a gene: 7. CDR3 residues: CASSSGGTGGVYGYTF. The DNA of the CDR3 is TGTGCCAGCAGTTCGGGAGGGACAGGGGGCGTCTATGGCTACACCTTC.

The J gene is TRBJ2-5, the V gene TRBV6-1; the D call may be TRBD1 or TRBD2 (5 bases each). This CDR3 region has 12 residues. The germline CDR1 and CDR2 sequences are MNHNS and SASEGT. V was trimmed by 10 bases and J by 2 bases, leaving 11 bases between them. Here the CDR3 DNA reads TGTGCCACCTCGTGGGGGCAAGAGACCCAGTACTTC. Residues: CATSWGQETQYF.

The chain is built from TRBV20-1 and TRBJ2-5; possibly TRBD2 for D (6 bases). Per the germline V gene, CDR1 is DFQATT and CDR2 is SNEGSKA (reference sequence). V was shortened by 0 bases and J by 0 bases, with 14 bases between the two germline ends. This CDR3 region has 16 residues. The CDR3 DNA is TGCAGTGCTAGAGATGACGGCGGGATGTACCAAGAGACCCAGTACTTC. Encoded protein: CSARDDGGMYQETQYF.

In its sample, this clonotype was seen a few times. The chain combines TRBV20-1 with TRBJ1-4; no definite D call. This CDR3 region has 14 residues. CDR1 and CDR2 from the germline V gene are DFQATT and SNEGSKA (reference sequence). Trimming removed 0 bases from V and 11 bases from J, with 16 bases in between. CDR3 residues: CSARDLAGIGKLFF. The CDR3 nucleotides read TGCAGTGCTAGAGATCTGGCGGGTATTGGGAAACTGTTTTTT.